This T cell receptor (beta chain) came from a study of shared clonotypes between healthy human individuals. Germline V gene data show CDR1 as LNHDA and CDR2 as SQIVND (reference sequence). The V and J ends lost 4 bases and 5 bases, in that order; junction bases with no gene match: 9. This CDR3 region has 15 residues. The protocol was immunoSEQ multiplex PCR, while the TCRdb copy is restricted to in-frame clones and leaves out a portion. This table has around 980,000 clones, around 78% appearing once. The sample was memory CD4+ T cells from PBMCs. Subset given: CD45RA-negative fraction. The V call is TRBV19, the J call TRBJ1-1, with 8 bases fitting TRBD1. The TCR sequence derives from a man younger than 35 in good health. Some clones in this sample may be carry-over from other donors' samples. The CDR3 sequence is CASSTQGALRTEAFF. CDR3 nucleotides: TGTGCCAGTAGTACCCAGGGGGCTTTGCGGACTGAAGCTTTCTTT. Together with reference TRBV19 and TRBJ1-1, the CDR3 gives the full variable domain: DGGITQSPKYLFRKEGQNVTLSCEQNLNHDAMYWYRQDPGQGLRLIYYSQIVNDFQKGDIAEGYSVSREKKESFPLTVTSAQKNPTAFYLCASSTQGALRTEAFFGQGTRLTVV.